The 5 T cell receptor beta chains listed next were all sequenced from one sample in a study of shared T cell receptors in the human thymus. This table comes from immunoSEQ multiplex PCR, and its TCRdb copy is limited to in-frame clones, with some not included. The sample has almost 550,000 clones, around three quarters seen once. The sample was also linked to a second study, of human thymus T cells.

Sequencing was carried out using thymocytes. These receptors all come from a boy under two years old with a congenital heart defect.

In DNA, the CDR3 is TGTGCCAGCAGCGGTAATCCAGGCTCTGGGGCCAACGTCCTGACTTTC. It specifies CASSGNPGSGANVLTF. The rearrangement links TRBV5-7 to TRBJ2-6; D call uncertain. TRBV5-7 counts as an open reading frame of uncertain function. Trimming left V 4 bases short and J 0 bases short, with 11 bases between. The CDR3 runs 16 residues.

This sequence joins TRBV20-1 and TRBJ2-1, with a possible D match to TRBD1 (6 bases). CDR1 is DFQATT and CDR2 is SNEGSKA in the germline V gene (reference sequence). V was clipped by 7 bases and J by 5 bases, with 9 bases between them. The CDR3 loop spans 11 amino acids. The CDR3 DNA follows: TGCAGTGGGGACATTGACAATGAGCAGTTCTTC. This gives the protein CSGDIDNEQFF.

The rearrangement uses TRBV7-9 and TRBJ2-7; D is unclear. The CDR3 spans 13 residues. V dropped 4 bases and J dropped 3 bases, with 10 bases sitting between them. The germline CDR1 and CDR2 sequences are SEHNR and FQNEAQ (reference sequence). DNA of the CDR3: TGTGCCAGCAGCTCAACTAATCTCTACGAGCAGTACTTC. Translated: CASSSTNLYEQYF.

V and J are TRBV25-1 and TRBJ2-5; possibly TRBD2 for D (6 bases). Trimming cost V 5 bases and J 3 bases, with 16 bases left between them. The CDR3 runs to 15 residues. The germline gives CDR1 MGHDK, CDR2 SYGVNS. CDR3 nucleotide sequence: TGTGCCAGCAGTCCCTCGGGACGGACTAAAGAGACCCAGTACTTC. It is translated as CASSPSGRTKETQYF.

The chain employs TRBV7-2 and TRBJ2-6; D gene unclear. The CDR3 has 16 residues. V lost 1 base and J lost 0, with 7 bases in between. CDR1 SGHTA and CDR2 FQGNSA come from the germline V gene. The CDR3 region is CASSLVRDSGANVLTF. The CDR3 region has the DNA TGTGCCAGCAGCTTAGTTCGAGACTCTGGGGCCAACGTCCTGACTTTC.